The following is a T cell receptor beta chain sequence with its context. The sample is drawn from a study of blood T cell repertoires in COVID-19. The overall study: T cells, B-cell-depleted T cells, or PBMCs supplied cDNA or gDNA.

The method was immunoSEQ multiplex PCR; TCRdb's version includes in-frame clones alone and lacks a portion of them. The sample holds 30,000 to 40,000 clones; roughly nine tenths are singletons and the top ten take 13%. After removal of 0 bases from V and 4 bases from J, the junction contained 5 bases not matched to a gene. This CDR3 is built from 17 residues. Germline CDR1 and CDR2: SGHRS and YFSETQ. The rearrangement uses TRBV5-1 and TRBJ2-1; 12 nucleotides match TRBD2. The sequencing input was peripheral blood. The source is a man in his sixties or seventies with active COVID-19. CDR3 nucleotide sequence: TGCGCCAGCAGCTTGGTACTAGCGGGAGGACTTTACAATGAGCAGTTCTTC. This sequence encodes CASSLVLAGGLYNEQFF.